The T cell receptor (beta chain) described here comes from a study of T cell responses to AZD1222 COVID-19 vaccine. Study outcomes and limitations: Receipt of two AZD1222 doses was followed by a rise in Spike-specific TCR breadth and depth.

Of note for this clone: The antigen is unknown.

Clones were read by immunoSEQ multiplex PCR, and TCRdb kept only the in-frame ones, dropping some. The sample has around 94,000 clones, around 87% seen once. The clonotype originates from an adult in good health. This material consisted of peripheral blood, taken on day 0 of AZD1222 vaccination.

The CDR3, as DNA: TGTGCCAGCACCGCGACAGGGGGCAGGAATGAAAAACTGTTTTTT. It codes for CASTATGGRNEKLFF. The chain has TRBV28 and TRBJ1-4, with 10 bases fitting TRBD1. The J segment lost 5 bases and the V segment lost 7 bases, leaving 7 bases of the junction unmatched. The germline CDR1 and CDR2 sequences are MDHEN and SYDVKM. CDR3 length: 15 amino acids.